This entry features one T cell receptor beta chain sequence. CD8+ and CD4+ T cells from blood underwent TCR beta sequencing, which was carried out in a high-throughput format. The data are from a study of CD8 T cells in Susac syndrome. V was cut by 8 bases and J by 3 bases, with 14 bases left in between. Germline lookup yields CDR1 SGHAT and CDR2 FQNNGV. The CDR3 is 14 amino acids. Reverse transcription of 0.5 to 1 ug RNA was performed with random hexamers. TCRdb passed the immunoSEQ multiplex PCR reads through MiXCR, listing each CDR3 protein once. The sample holds around 200,000 distinct CDR3 sequences; approximately 95% are singletons and the top ten take approximately 0.08%.

The chain is built from TRBV11-2 and TRBJ2-1; D gene ambiguous. The receptor was derived from a human donor with multiple sclerosis. The sequenced material came from CD4+ T cells from PBMCs. The CDR3 loop reads CASGPDVFYNEQFF. In nucleotides, the CDR3 is TGTGCCAGCGGCCCGGACGTTTTCTACAATGAGCAGTTCTTC.